The 28 T cell receptor beta chains in this list originate from one sample, sequenced in a study of glioma-infiltrating T cells. The iRepertoire nested amplicon-rescue multiplex PCR amplified TCR alpha and beta CDR3s from RNA. TCRdb independently ran MiXCR on the multiplex PCR reads; one entry per CDR3 protein. The sample has about 94,000 distinct CDR3 sequences, around 23% seen once. Sequencing was performed on glioma tissue, nonneoplastic brain tissue, or PBMCs (not recorded which). The receptors were gathered from a human donor with low-grade glioma or glioblastoma, undergoing nonglioma brain surgery, or in good health (not recorded which).

This clonotype was recorded at least ten times. The CDR3 nucleotides read TGCAGTGCTAGGGCTTCCGGACGCACTCCCTACGAGCAGTACTTC. Its translation: CSARASGRTPYEQYF. The chain employs TRBV20-1 and TRBJ2-7; no clear D. V was cut by 3 bases and J by 2 bases, with 17 bases left in between. The CDR3 is 15 amino acids. Germline V gene lookup returns CDR1 DFQATT and CDR2 SNEGSKA (reference sequence).

In this sample, this clonotype turned up many times. This chain links TRBV16 with TRBJ1-4; the D is unclear. V lost 3 bases and J lost 4, with 15 bases in between. Per the germline V gene, CDR1 is KGHSY and CDR2 is FQNENV. The CDR3 is 16 amino acids. CDR3 DNA: TGTGCCAGCAGCCATTCCATACCAGCAGTTAATGAAAAACTGTTTTTT. It codes for CASSHSIPAVNEKLFF.

The table lists this clonotype with a count of one. Being one base from a much bigger clone, this may be a read error. The rearrangement uses TRBV18 and TRBJ1-5, with D unclear. This CDR3 spans 13 amino acids. From germline, CDR1 is KGHSH and CDR2 LQKENI. CDR3 sequence: CDSSPLDNQPQHF. The CDR3 nucleotides are TGTGACAGCTCACCATTGGACAATCAGCCCCAGCATTTT.

This clonotype was recorded many times. This sequence joins TRBV6-1 and TRBJ2-5; 7 nucleotides align to TRBD2. The V gene's germline CDR1 is MNHNS and CDR2 SASEGT. Germline trimming cut 6 bases from V and 1 base from J; bases unmatched to any gene: 14. The CDR3 runs 17 residues. This CDR3 reads CASRPSLRLAGQETQYF. In nucleotides, the CDR3 is TGTGCCAGCAGACCTTCCCTCAGACTAGCCGGCCAAGAGACCCAGTACTTC.

This clonotype showed up many times. The chain carries TRBV27 and TRBJ1-3, with TRBD1 as a possible D gene (6 bases). Trimming left V 6 bases short and J 2 bases short, with 17 bases between. CDR1 is MNHEY and CDR2 is SMNVEV in the germline V gene (reference sequence). This CDR3 has 16 residues. DNA for the CDR3: TGTGCCAGCAGCCTCAGGGGAATGGGTACTGGAAACACCATATATTTT. This gives the protein CASSLRGMGTGNTIYF.

The chain carries TRBV4-1 and TRBJ2-3; D remains ambiguous. The CDR3 totals 18 residues. Trimming pared 4 bases from V and 4 bases from J, leaving 24 bases between. CDR1 and CDR2 from the germline V gene are MGHRA and YSYEKL. CDR3 residues: CASSRVLATPSASDTQYF. The CDR3 nucleotides read TGCGCCAGCAGCCGCGTCCTCGCGACCCCATCTGCGTCAGATACGCAGTATTTT.

This clonotype was counted ten times or more. The chain employs TRBV29-1 and TRBJ2-1, with 7 bases matching TRBD1. Trimming took 4 bases from V and 5 from J; bases not matched to a gene: 2. The germline gives CDR1 SQVTM, CDR2 ANQGSEA. This CDR3 comprises 12 residues. CDR3 bases: TGCAGCGTTGGACAGGGTAACAATGAGCAGTTCTTC. Its translation is CSVGQGNNEQFF.

A remark on this clonotype: A single base separates this from a much larger clone, so it may be a read error. The V gene is TRBV29-1, the J gene TRBJ2-1, with D uncertain. The CDR3 is made up of 14 amino acids. Trimming took 5 bases from V and 3 from J, leaving 14 bases between them. Germline loops: CDR1 SQVTM, CDR2 ANQGSEA. The CDR3 bases are TGCAGCGTTAAAGTCCCCAAGAGCTACAATGAGCAGTTCTTC. Amino acids: CSVKVPKSYNEQFF.

This clonotype has only one observation. Relative to the germline gene, one junction end is altered; a read error may explain this. The rearrangement links TRBV6-5 to TRBJ2-3; D is perhaps TRBD1 (6 bases). The CDR3 runs to 15 residues. Per germline, CDR1 MNHEY and CDR2 SVGAGI. In DNA, the CDR3 is TGTGCCAGCAGTTATGGACAGCCTAAATTAGATAAGCAGTATTTT. This encodes CASSYGQPKLDKQYF.

The genes are TRBV18 and TRBJ2-7, with 13 bases aligning to TRBD2. Germline lookup yields CDR1 KGHSH and CDR2 LQKENI. CDR3 length: 17 residues. V lost 5 bases and J lost 7; bases outside the gene matches: 14. CDR3 bases: TGTGCCAGCTCAGCGCCGTACGGACTAGCGGGAGTCGGTGAGCAGTACTTC. Translation gives CASSAPYGLAGVGEQYF.

Details on this clonotype: A much bigger clone sits one base away, suggesting this may be a read error. This CDR3 is CASTGPFELQHF. CDR3 nucleotides: TGTGCCAGTACCGGGCCCTTTGAGCTCCAGCATTTT. The V call is TRBV19, the J call TRBJ1-5; D unresolved. V was clipped by 7 bases and J by 12 bases, with 16 bases between them. Germline V lookup: CDR1 LNHDA, CDR2 SQIVND (reference sequence). CDR3 length equals 12 residues.

This clonotype was seen ten or more times. V and J are TRBV20-1 and TRBJ2-5, with a weak D call TRBD2 (5 bases). V was clipped by 3 bases and J by 2 bases, with 10 bases between them. The CDR3 is 13 residues long. From germline, CDR1 is DFQATT and CDR2 SNEGSKA (reference sequence). The CDR3: CSARRDPQETQYF. The DNA for the CDR3 is TGCAGTGCTAGGAGGGATCCTCAAGAGACCCAGTACTTC.

The chain employs TRBV12-3 or TRBV12-4 and TRBJ2-1; perhaps D is TRBD1 or TRBD2 (6 bases each). Trimming cost V 7 bases and J 9 bases, with 16 bases left between them. CDR3 length: 13 residues. CDR3 bases: TGTGCCAGCACCTTCGGAGGGGGAGGTGAGCAGTTCTTC. Protein sequence: CASTFGGGGEQFF.

As regards this clonotype: A read error may explain this, as a much larger clone is one base away. The chain combines TRBV6-2 or TRBV6-3 with TRBJ2-3, with TRBD2 identical over 8 bases. Germline CDR1 reads MNHEY; CDR2 reads SVGEGT. This CDR3 region has 15 residues. CDR3 protein: CGSKTSGSSTDTQYF. The CDR3 DNA is TGTGGCAGCAAAACTAGCGGTTCTAGCACAGATACGCAGTATTTT.

On this clonotype: A much larger clone differs from this one at a single base, so this may be a read error. This chain joins TRBV19 and TRBJ1-2; D is perhaps TRBD1 (5 bases). CDR1 is LNHDA, CDR2 SQIVND, per germline (reference sequence). The CDR3 is 12 residues long. As DNA, the CDR3 is TGTGCCAGTAGTATTCGGGGGGGAGGCTACAACTTC. It yields the protein CASSIRGGGYNF. The variable domain in full, completed from reference TRBV19 and TRBJ1-2, reads DGGITQSPKYLFRKEGQNVTLSCEQNLNHDAMYWYRQDPGQGLRLIYYSQIVNDFQKGDIAEGYSVSREKKESFPLTVTSAQKNPTAFYLCASSIRGGGYNFGSGTRLTVV.

The chain carries TRBV19 and TRBJ2-1; TRBD1 agrees at 8 bases. The V gene end was trimmed by 1 base and the J gene end by 8 bases; junction bases not matched to a gene: 13. CDR1 and CDR2 (germline): LNHDA, SQIVND (reference sequence). The CDR3 covers 17 residues. This CDR3 is CASSIVDPGQGIDEQFF. CDR3 sequence (DNA): TGTGCCAGTAGTATAGTTGATCCCGGACAGGGAATCGATGAGCAGTTCTTC.

V usage is TRBV20-1 and J usage is TRBJ2-7; D not resolved. Trimming shortened V by 4 bases and J by 4 bases, and 11 bases separated the two germline ends. CDR1 and CDR2 from the germline V gene are DFQATT and SNEGSKA (reference sequence). This CDR3 spans 12 amino acids. CDR3 amino acids: CSATVHLYEQYF. CDR3 sequence (DNA): TGCAGTGCTACGGTGCACCTTTACGAGCAGTACTTC.

Worth noting for this clonotype: A read error may explain this, as a much larger clone is one base away. The chain carries TRBV6-2 or TRBV6-3 and TRBJ2-5; the D call may be TRBD1 or TRBD2 (5 bases each). The CDR3 runs to 15 residues. Germline lookup yields CDR1 MNHEY and CDR2 SVGEGT. V was shortened by 6 bases and J by 5 bases, with 19 bases between the two germline ends. The CDR3 nucleotides are TGTGCCAGCAGCGCCCAGCGGCCTTGGGGGGAGACCCAGTACTTC. Residues: CASSAQRPWGETQYF.

V usage is TRBV18 and J usage is TRBJ1-1; D unclear. The V end lost 4 bases, the J end lost 0 bases, and 18 bases lay between the germline ends. The CDR3 is made up of 17 amino acids. CDR1 is KGHSH, CDR2 LQKENI, per germline. The CDR3 sequence is CASSQRARRAVNTEAFF. The DNA for the CDR3 is TGTGCCAGCTCACAAAGGGCTCGGAGGGCGGTGAACACTGAAGCTTTCTTT.

As regards this clonotype: Since a much larger clone is just one base distant, this may be a read error. This chain connects TRBV7-6 to TRBJ2-5; D gene unclear. The CDR3 totals 12 residues. Germline lookup yields CDR1 SGHVS and CDR2 FNYEAQ. The CDR3 DNA reads as TGTGCCAGCAGCTTCCATCCTGAGACCCAGTGCTTC. It yields the protein CASSFHPETQCF. The complete variable domain, with remaining parts taken from reference TRBV7-6 and TRBJ2-5, reads GAGVSQSPRYKVTKRGQDVALRCDPISGHVSLYWYRQALGQGPEFLTYFNYEAQQDKSGLPNDRFSAERPEGSISTLTIQRTEQRDSAMYRCASSFHPETQCFGPGTRLLVL.

This clonotype was picked up a small number of times. This chain joins TRBV5-4 and TRBJ2-1; 10 positions match TRBD2. Germline CDR1 reads SGHNT; CDR2 reads YYREEE (reference sequence). J lost 2 bases, V lost 4 bases, and 6 bases had no gene match. The CDR3 consists of 16 residues. The CDR3 loop reads CASSPPGTSAYNEQFF. CDR3 nucleotides: TGTGCCAGCAGCCCACCGGGGACTAGCGCCTACAATGAGCAGTTCTTC.

This clonotype was counted ten times or more. The rearrangement links TRBV19 to TRBJ1-5; 7 bases fit TRBD1. V was clipped by 6 bases and J by 6 bases; unmatched bases: 8. This CDR3 contains 14 residues. Germline CDR1 is LNHDA and CDR2 is SQIVND (reference sequence). The DNA of the CDR3 is TGTGCCAGTAGCAGCCGACAGGGCCGTCAGCCCCAGCATTTT. Amino acid sequence: CASSSRQGRQPQHF.

With regard to this clonotype: Since a much larger clone is just one base distant, this may be a read error. The chain joins TRBV19 to TRBJ2-1, with 8 bases fitting TRBD2. The CDR3 spans 16 residues. Germline lookup yields CDR1 LNHDA and CDR2 SQIVND (reference sequence). The V gene end was trimmed by 6 bases and the J gene end by 15 bases; junction bases not matched to a gene: 22. This CDR3 reads CASRHGLAFTWEDLFF. The CDR3 DNA follows: TGTGCCAGTAGACACGGACTAGCTTTCACATGGGAGGATCTGTTCTTC.

This clonotype was seen at least ten times. CDR3 in amino acids: CASSWNRNNQPQHF. The CDR3 bases are TGTGCCAGCAGTTGGAACAGGAACAATCAGCCCCAGCATTTT. V is TRBV2 and J is TRBJ1-5; perhaps TRBD1 as D (5 bases). V dropped 5 bases and J dropped 3 bases, with 11 bases sitting between them. CDR3 size: 14 residues. The germline V gene has CDR1 SNHLY and CDR2 FYNNEI.

On this clonotype: This sequence may be a read error, since a much larger clone differs from it by one base. The J gene is TRBJ2-7, the V gene TRBV20-1, with D tentatively TRBD2 (5 bases). Germline V gene sequence: CDR1 DFQATT, CDR2 SNEGSKA (reference sequence). The CDR3 has 15 residues. The germline V and J ends were trimmed by 0 bases and 3 bases, with 15 bases remaining between them. The CDR3 protein is CSARDAGLARYEQYF. CDR3 DNA sequence: TGCAGTGCTAGAGACGCTGGCCTAGCCCGCTACGAGCAGTACTTC.

This clonotype has more than one count but fewer than ten. V and J are TRBV5-1 and TRBJ2-5; D call uncertain. The CDR3 extends over 13 amino acids. Looked up from germline, CDR1 is SGHRS and CDR2 is YFSETQ. With 0 bases removed from V and 4 bases from J, the gap between germline ends came to 7 bases. CDR3 loop: CASSLEFRETQYF. The CDR3 nucleotides are TGCGCCAGCAGCTTGGAGTTCAGAGAGACCCAGTACTTC.

About this clonotype itself: One end of the junction is discordant with germline, which a read error may explain. The chain couples TRBV6-6 to TRBJ2-3, with D possibly matching TRBD2 (6 bases). Germline V gives CDR1 MNHNY, CDR2 SVGAGI (reference sequence). The CDR3 covers 14 residues. The chain's CDR3 is CTSRGTGGQGTQYF. DNA of the CDR3: TGTACCAGCAGAGGGACTGGCGGTCAGGGTACGCAGTATTTT.

The chain carries TRBV27 and TRBJ2-7, with 16 positions matching TRBD2. Germline loops: CDR1 MNHEY, CDR2 SMNVEV (reference sequence). The trim removed 5 bases at V and 5 bases at J, leaving 6 bases unmatched. This CDR3 region has 16 residues. CDR3 nucleotide sequence: TGTGCCAGCAGTCCGGGACTAGCGGGAGGGCCCCACGAGCAGTACTTC. Translated: CASSPGLAGGPHEQYF.